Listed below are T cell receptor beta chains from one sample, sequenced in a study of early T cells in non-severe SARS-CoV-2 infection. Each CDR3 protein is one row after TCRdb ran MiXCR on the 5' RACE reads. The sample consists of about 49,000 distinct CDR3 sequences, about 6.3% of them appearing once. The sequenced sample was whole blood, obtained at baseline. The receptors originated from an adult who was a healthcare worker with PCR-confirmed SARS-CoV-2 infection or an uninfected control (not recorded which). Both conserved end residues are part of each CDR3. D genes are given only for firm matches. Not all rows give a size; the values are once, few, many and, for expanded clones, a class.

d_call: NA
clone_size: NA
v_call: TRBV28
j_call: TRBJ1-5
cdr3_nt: TGTGCCAGCAGAACCGGGGTTCTCAATCAGCCCCAGCATTTT
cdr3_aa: CASRTGVLNQPQHF

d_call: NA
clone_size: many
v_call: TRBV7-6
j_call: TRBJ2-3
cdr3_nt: TGTGCCAGCGGCGCCTCCGGGGGCTCGACAGATACGCAGTATTTT
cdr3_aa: CASGASGGSTDTQYF

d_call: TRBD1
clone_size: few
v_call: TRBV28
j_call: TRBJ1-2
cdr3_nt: TGTGCCACGCACGGACAGGGGACGACCTATGGCTACACCTTC
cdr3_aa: CATHGQGTTYGYTF

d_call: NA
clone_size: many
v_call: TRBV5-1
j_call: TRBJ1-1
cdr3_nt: TGCGCCAGCAGCTTGCCCGGCTTTGACACTGAAGCTTTCTTT
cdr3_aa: CASSLPGFDTEAFF

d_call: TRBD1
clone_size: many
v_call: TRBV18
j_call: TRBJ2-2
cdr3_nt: TGTGCCAGCTCACCACGGGACAGCTCCACCGGGGAGCTGTTTTTT
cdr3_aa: CASSPRDSSTGELFF

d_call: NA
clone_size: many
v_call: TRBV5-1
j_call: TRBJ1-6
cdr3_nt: TGCGCCAGCCGGGGGTCCTATAATTCACCCCTCCACTTT
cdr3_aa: CASRGSYNSPLHF

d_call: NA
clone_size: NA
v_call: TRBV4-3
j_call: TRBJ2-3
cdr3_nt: TGCGCCAGCTCTCCCAGGGTGGCCAACACAGATACGCAGTATTTT
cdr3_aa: CASSPRVANTDTQYF

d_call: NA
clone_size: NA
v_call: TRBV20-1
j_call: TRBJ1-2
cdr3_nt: TGCAGTGCTTCTGGGGGGAGGGACTATGGCTACACCTTC
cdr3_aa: CSASGGRDYGYTF

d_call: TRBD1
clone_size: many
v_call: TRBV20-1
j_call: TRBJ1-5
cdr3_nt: TGCAGTGCTAGAGAGGTGGGGACAGGGGGCGCGGGTCAGCCCCAGCATTTT
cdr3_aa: CSAREVGTGGAGQPQHF

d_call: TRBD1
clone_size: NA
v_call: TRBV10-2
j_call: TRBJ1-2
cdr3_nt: TGCGCCAGCAGGCAGGGGGTTGATCACTATGGCTACACCTTC
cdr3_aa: CASRQGVDHYGYTF

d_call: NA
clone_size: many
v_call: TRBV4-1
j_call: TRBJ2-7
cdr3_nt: TGCGCCAGCAGCCAGGGGGCCGTCTCCTACGAGCAGTACTTC
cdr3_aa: CASSQGAVSYEQYF

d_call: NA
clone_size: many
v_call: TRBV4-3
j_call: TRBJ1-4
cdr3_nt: TGCGCCAGCAGCCAAGATTACCGCCAGCTTAATGAAAAACTGTTTTTT
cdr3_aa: CASSQDYRQLNEKLFF

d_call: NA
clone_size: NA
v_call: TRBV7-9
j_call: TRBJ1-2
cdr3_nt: TGTGCCAGCAGCCCGGCAGGCTATGGCTACACCTTC
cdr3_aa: CASSPAGYGYTF

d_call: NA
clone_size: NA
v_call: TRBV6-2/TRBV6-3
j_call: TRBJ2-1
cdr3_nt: TGTGCCAGCAGTTACGGCGCGGTCTACAATGAGCAGTTCTTC
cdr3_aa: CASSYGAVYNEQFF

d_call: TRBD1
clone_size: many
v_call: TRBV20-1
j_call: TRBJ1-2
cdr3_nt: TGCAGTGCTTCGACCGGGACAGGGGGCTATGGCTACACCTTC
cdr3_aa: CSASTGTGGYGYTF

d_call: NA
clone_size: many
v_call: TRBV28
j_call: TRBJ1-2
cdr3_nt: TGTGCCAGCAGGCCCGGGGCCTTGTCCTATGGCTACACCTTC
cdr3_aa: CASRPGALSYGYTF

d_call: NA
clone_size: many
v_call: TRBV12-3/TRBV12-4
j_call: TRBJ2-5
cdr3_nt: TGTGCCAGCGCTATGAGGTCGGGAGCAGAGACCCAGTACTTC
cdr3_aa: CASAMRSGAETQYF

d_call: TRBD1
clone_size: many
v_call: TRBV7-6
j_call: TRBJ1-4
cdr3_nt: TGTGCCAGCAGCCCAATGGGACAGCCTAATGAAAAACTGTTTTTT
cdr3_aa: CASSPMGQPNEKLFF

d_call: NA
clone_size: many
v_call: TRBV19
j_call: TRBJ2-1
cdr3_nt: TGTGCCAGTACCGCCAGCTGGGACCCCAATGAGCAGTTCTTC
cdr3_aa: CASTASWDPNEQFF

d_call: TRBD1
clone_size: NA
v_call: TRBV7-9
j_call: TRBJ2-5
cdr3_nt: TGTGCCAGCAAGCTCCAAGGGGGCACAGAGACCCAGTACTTC
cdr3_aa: CASKLQGGTETQYF

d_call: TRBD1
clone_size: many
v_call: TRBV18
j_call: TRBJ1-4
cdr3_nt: TGTGCCAGCTCACCCCCGTTGGGACAGCATAATGAAAAACTGTTTTTT
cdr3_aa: CASSPPLGQHNEKLFF

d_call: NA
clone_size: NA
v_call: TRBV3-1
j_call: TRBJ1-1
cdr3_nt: TGTGCCAGCAGCCAAGTCACAGCGAACACTGAAGCTTTCTTT
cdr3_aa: CASSQVTANTEAFF

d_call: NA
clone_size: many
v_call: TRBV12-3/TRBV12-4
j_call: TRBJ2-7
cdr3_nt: TGTGCCAGCAGCCGGACCCAAGAGCTATACGAGCAGTACTTC
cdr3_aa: CASSRTQELYEQYF

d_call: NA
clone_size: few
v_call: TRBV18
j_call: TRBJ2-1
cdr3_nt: TGTGCCAGCTCACCATTAGAGTCGGAGGGGCTTTACAATGAGCAGTTCTTC
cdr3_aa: CASSPLESEGLYNEQFF

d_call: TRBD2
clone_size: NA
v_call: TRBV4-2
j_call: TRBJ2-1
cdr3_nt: TGTGCCAGCAGCCTTCAGGGAGGAGCGGGGAGATACAATGAGCAGTTCTTC
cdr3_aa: CASSLQGGAGRYNEQFF

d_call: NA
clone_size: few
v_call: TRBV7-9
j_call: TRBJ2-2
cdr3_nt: TGTGCCAGCAGCCCCGGCCCAACCGGGGAGCTGTTTTTT
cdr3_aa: CASSPGPTGELFF

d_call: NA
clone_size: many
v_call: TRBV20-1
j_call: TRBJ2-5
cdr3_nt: TGCAGTCCTGGGCGCAGGACGATCGAGACCCAGTACTTC
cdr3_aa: CSPGRRTIETQYF

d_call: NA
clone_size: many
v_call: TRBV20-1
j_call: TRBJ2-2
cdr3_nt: TGCAGTGCTGAGGACGGCGGGGAGCTGTTTTTT
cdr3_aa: CSAEDGGELFF

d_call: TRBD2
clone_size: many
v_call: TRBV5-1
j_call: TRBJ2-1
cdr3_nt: TGCGCCAGCAGCATGACTAGCGGGGGCACTGAGCAGTTCTTC
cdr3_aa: CASSMTSGGTEQFF

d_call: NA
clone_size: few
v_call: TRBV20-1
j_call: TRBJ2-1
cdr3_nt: TGCAGTGCCTTCCCTAGGGCGAATGAGCAGTTCTTC
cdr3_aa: CSAFPRANEQFF

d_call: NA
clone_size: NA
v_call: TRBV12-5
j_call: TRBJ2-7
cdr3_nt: TGTGCTTCCGGGCAGGACTTCTACGAGCAGTACTTC
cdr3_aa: CASGQDFYEQYF

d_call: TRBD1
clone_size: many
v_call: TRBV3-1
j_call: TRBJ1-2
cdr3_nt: TGTGCCAGCAGCCACACGACAGGGATCTATGGCTACACCTTC
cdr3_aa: CASSHTTGIYGYTF

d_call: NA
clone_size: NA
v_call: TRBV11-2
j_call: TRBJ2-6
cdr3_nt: TGTGCCAGCAAAATCCCTGGGGCCAACGTCCTGACTTTC
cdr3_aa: CASKIPGANVLTF

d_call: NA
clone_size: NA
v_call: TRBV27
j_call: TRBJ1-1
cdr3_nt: TGTGCCAGCAGTTTATTCCCGTTAATGAACACTGAAGCTTTCTTT
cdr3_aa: CASSLFPLMNTEAFF

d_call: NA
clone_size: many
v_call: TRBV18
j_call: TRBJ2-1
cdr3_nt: TGTGCCAGCTCACTAAACAGGGATCTCGAGCAGTTCTTC
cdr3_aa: CASSLNRDLEQFF

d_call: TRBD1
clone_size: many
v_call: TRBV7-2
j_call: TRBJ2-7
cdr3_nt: TGTGCCAGCAGCCCACGGACAGGAGGATCCTACGAGCAGTACTTC
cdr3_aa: CASSPRTGGSYEQYF

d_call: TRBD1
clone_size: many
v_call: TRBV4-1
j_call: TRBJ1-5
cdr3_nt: TGCGCCAGCAGCCAAGATGAGGGACAGGCCCTTACAAGCAATCAGCCCCAGCATTTT
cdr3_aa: CASSQDEGQALTSNQPQHF

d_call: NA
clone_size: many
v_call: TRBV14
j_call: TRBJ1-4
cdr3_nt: TGTGCCAGCAGCCAAGGTCGGGCAGCTTGGTGGGAAAAACTGTTTTTT
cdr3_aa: CASSQGRAAWWEKLFF

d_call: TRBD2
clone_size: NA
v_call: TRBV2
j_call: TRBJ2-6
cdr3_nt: TGTGCCAGCAGTGAAGCAGCTAGCGGGGGTGTCTCTGGGGCCAACGTCCTGACTTTC
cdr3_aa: CASSEAASGGVSGANVLTF

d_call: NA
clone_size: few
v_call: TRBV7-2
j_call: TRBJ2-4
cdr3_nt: TGTGCCAGCAGCTCGAAACGCAAAAACATTCAGTACTTC
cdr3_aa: CASSSKRKNIQYF

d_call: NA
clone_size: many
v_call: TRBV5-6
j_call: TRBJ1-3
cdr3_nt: TGTGCCAGCAGCTTGGTACCCCCCGGGTTCGACAGGTCTGGAAACACCATATATTTT
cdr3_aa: CASSLVPPGFDRSGNTIYF

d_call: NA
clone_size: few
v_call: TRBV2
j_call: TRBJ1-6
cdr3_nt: TGTGCCAGCAGTGACGAGGGAAGCTCCTATAATTCACCCCTCCACTTT
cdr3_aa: CASSDEGSSYNSPLHF

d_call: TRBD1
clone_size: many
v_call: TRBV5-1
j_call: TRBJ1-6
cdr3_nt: TGCGCCAGCAGCGGGGCCCAGGGGGACTCGGAACCCCTCCACTTT
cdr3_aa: CASSGAQGDSEPLHF

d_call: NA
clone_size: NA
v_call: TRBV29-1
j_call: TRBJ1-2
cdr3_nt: TGCAGCGTTGAAGGCAGGGGCTATGGCTACACCTTC
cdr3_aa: CSVEGRGYGYTF

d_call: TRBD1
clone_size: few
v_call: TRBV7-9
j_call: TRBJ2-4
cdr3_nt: TGTGCCAGCAGCCTCTTGGGCGGGACAGGAGCCGGTGCAGGAAACATTCAGTACTTC
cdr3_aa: CASSLLGGTGAGAGNIQYF

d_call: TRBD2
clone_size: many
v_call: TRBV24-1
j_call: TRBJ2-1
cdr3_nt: TGTGCCACCAGTGATACCAGCGGGGGCCGATCCAATGAGCAGTTCTTC
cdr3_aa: CATSDTSGGRSNEQFF

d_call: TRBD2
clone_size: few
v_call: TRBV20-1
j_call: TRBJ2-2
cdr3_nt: TGCAGTGCTAGAGCGGGGGGGAACACCGGGGAGCTGTTTTTT
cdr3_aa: CSARAGGNTGELFF

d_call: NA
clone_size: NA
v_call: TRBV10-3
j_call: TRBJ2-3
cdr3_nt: TGTGCCATCAGTGACAGCTCTCGAAACACAGATACGCAGTATTTT
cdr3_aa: CAISDSSRNTDTQYF

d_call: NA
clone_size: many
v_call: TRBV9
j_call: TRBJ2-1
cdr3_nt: TGTGCCAGCAGCGTGCTTAGTAACCATGAGCAGTTCTTC
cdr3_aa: CASSVLSNHEQFF

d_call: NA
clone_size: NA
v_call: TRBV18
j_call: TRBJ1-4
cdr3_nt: TGTGCCAGCTCCATCCCTCACCGGGGTTTAGAAAAACTGTTTTTT
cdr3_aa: CASSIPHRGLEKLFF

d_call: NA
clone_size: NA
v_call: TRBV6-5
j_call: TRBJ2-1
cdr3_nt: TGTGCCAGCAGTTACGTGCGGGACGAACGGGTCTTC
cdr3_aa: CASSYVRDERVF

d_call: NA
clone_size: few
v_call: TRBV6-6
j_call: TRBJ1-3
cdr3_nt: TGTGCCGCTAATGGGCAATCTAGAGACGGGAACACCATATATTTT
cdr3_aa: CAANGQSRDGNTIYF

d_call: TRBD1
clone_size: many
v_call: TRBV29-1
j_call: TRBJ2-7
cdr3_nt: TGCAGCGTTGAAGTGGGGACAGGGCGTTCCTACGAGCAGTACTTC
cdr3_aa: CSVEVGTGRSYEQYF

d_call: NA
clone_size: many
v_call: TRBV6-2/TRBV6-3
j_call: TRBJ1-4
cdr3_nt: TGTGCCAGCAGTTGGAGCGAAAAACTGTTTTTT
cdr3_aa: CASSWSEKLFF

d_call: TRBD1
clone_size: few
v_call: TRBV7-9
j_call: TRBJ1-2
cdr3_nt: TGTGCCAGCAGTAACAGGGGTGGCTATGGCTACACCTTC
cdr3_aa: CASSNRGGYGYTF

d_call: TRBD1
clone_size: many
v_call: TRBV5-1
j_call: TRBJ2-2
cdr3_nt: TGCGCCAGCAGCTTGTCCCCGACAGGGGGCTTCACCGGGGAGCTGTTTTTT
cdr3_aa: CASSLSPTGGFTGELFF

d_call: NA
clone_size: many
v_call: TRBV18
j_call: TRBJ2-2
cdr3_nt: TGTGCCAGCTCATTAGATACCGGGGAGCTGTTTTTT
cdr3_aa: CASSLDTGELFF

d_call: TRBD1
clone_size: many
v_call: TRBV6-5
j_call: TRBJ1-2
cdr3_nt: TGTGCCAGCAGACGAACCCGGCAGGGGGGCTATGGCTACACCTTC
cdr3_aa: CASRRTRQGGYGYTF

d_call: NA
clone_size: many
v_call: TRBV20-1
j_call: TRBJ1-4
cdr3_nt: TGCAGTGCTAGGGAGGACAGAACAGCCCCCTGGGCTAATGAAAAACTGTTTTTT
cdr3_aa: CSAREDRTAPWANEKLFF

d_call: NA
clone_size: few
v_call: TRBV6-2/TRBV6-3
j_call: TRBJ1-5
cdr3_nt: TGTGCCAGCAGTTACTCGACGGGGGGGATTAATCAGCCCCAGCATTTT
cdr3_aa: CASSYSTGGINQPQHF